These 32 T cell receptor beta chains were all obtained from the same sample, sequenced in a study of CD8 T cells in Susac syndrome (dated by TCRdb to about 2019). The library was prepared using the immunoSEQ multiplex PCR assay. RNA was extracted using the RNeasy kit, and roughly 0.45 to 1 ug of the RNA was reverse transcribed with random hexamers. Clones were called with MiXCR by TCRdb after fastp trimmed the public reads at Q25, and only in-frame beta chains were retained. Records with the same CDR3 protein are collapsed into one entry carrying the most frequent genes and DNA. In all, the sample holds about 300,000 distinct CDR3 sequences, and approximately 85% of those were seen once. Clones ranked in the top ten supply roughly 0.21% of the sample. The sequencing sample was made of CD8+ T cells from PBMCs. All receptors come from a human donor with multiple sclerosis.

This clonotype was counted a few times. This chain connects TRBV19 to TRBJ2-1; possible D gene TRBD2, 6 bases. The germline V gene encodes CDR1 LNHDA and CDR2 SQIVND (reference sequence). V shed 8 bases and J shed 8 bases, with 16 bases lying between them. The CDR3 length is 13 residues. The CDR3 bases are TGTGCCAGTTCATTCGGGACGGGAGATGAGCAGTTCTTC. This sequence encodes CASSFGTGDEQFF.

This clonotype was detected only a few times. The chain couples TRBV27 to TRBJ1-2; D might be TRBD1 (6 bases). The length of the CDR3 is 15 residues. The V end lost 4 bases, the J end lost 4 bases, and 16 bases lay between the germline ends. CDR1 MNHEY and CDR2 SMNVEV come from the germline V gene (reference sequence). Here the CDR3 reads CASSSPDRAFYGYTF. In DNA form, the CDR3 reads TGTGCCAGCAGTTCCCCGGACAGAGCTTTCTATGGCTACACCTTC.

J is TRBJ2-7 and V is TRBV4-3; TRBD2 matches 11 bases. CDR3 length: 16 amino acids. V dropped 5 bases and J dropped 4; count of bases not matched to a gene: 10. Germline CDR1 reads LGHNA; CDR2 reads YSLEER. CDR3 coding DNA: TGCGCCAGCAGCACAACACTAGCGGGAGCGTCATACGAGCAGTACTTC. Translated: CASSTTLAGASYEQYF.

The rearrangement links TRBV4-3 to TRBJ2-1, with TRBD2 matching over 11 bases. CDR1 is LGHNA and CDR2 is YSLEER in the germline V gene. The CDR3 is 17 amino acids. Trimming cost V 2 bases and J 6 bases; bases outside gene matches: 9. The CDR3, as DNA: TGCGCCAGCAGCCAAACGCTTCTAGCGGGAGGTCCCAATGAGCAGTTCTTC. It codes for CASSQTLLAGGPNEQFF.

The rearrangement links TRBV29-1 to TRBJ2-3; tentative D call: TRBD2 (6 bases). The germline V gene encodes CDR1 SQVTM and CDR2 ANQGSEA. This CDR3 has 15 amino acids. Trimming left V 2 bases short and J 0 bases short, with 12 bases between. CDR3: CSVELTSGSTDTQYF. Written as DNA, the CDR3 is TGCAGCGTTGAATTGACTAGTGGGAGCACAGATACGCAGTATTTT.

J is TRBJ2-7 and V is TRBV12-3 or TRBV12-4; no clear D. Trimming pared 4 bases from V and 2 bases from J, leaving 12 bases between. The CDR3 sequence is 14 residues long. DNA for the CDR3: TGTGCCAGCAGTTCCCCATCAGGAGCCTACGAGCAGTACTTC. Translating it yields CASSSPSGAYEQYF.

The chain has TRBV29-1 and TRBJ1-1; 7 bases match TRBD1. The ends lost 7 bases at V and 2 bases at J; junction bases unmatched: 16. Per germline, CDR1 SQVTM and CDR2 ANQGSEA. This CDR3 spans 16 amino acids. The CDR3, as DNA: TGCAGCGCCGCAGGGACAGAGGGCTTGGCTAACACTGAAGCTTTCTTT. Translation gives CSAAGTEGLANTEAFF.

This clonotype was detected only once. The chain employs TRBV29-1 and TRBJ2-5, with 16 bases lining up with TRBD2. CDR3 length: 17 amino acids. Per the germline V gene, CDR1 is SQVTM and CDR2 is ANQGSEA. V lost 3 bases to trimming and J lost 4 bases; unmatched junction nucleotides: 8. This CDR3 is CSVDGTSGGDLAETQYF. The CDR3 bases are TGCAGCGTTGATGGGACTAGCGGGGGGGACCTAGCAGAGACCCAGTACTTC.

This clonotype was seen once. The chain joins TRBV6-1 to TRBJ1-5, with 7 bases lining up with TRBD1. CDR3 length equals 16 residues. Germline V gives CDR1 MNHNS, CDR2 SASEGT. V trimming: 4 bases; J trimming: 5 bases; junction bases outside the gene matches: 11. The DNA of the CDR3 is TGTGCCAGCAGTGGATTAGATGCGGGACAGTATCAGCCCCAGCATTTT. Translating gives CASSGLDAGQYQPQHF.

Only a few counts were recorded for this clonotype. The V gene is TRBV6-2 or TRBV6-3, the J gene TRBJ2-7; D ambiguous. The length of the CDR3 is 11 residues. CDR1 is MNHEY, CDR2 SVGEGT, per germline. The V and J ends lost 1 base and 5 bases respectively, with 3 bases between them. The CDR3 sequence is CASSYFDEQYF. Here the CDR3 DNA reads TGTGCCAGCAGTTACTTCGACGAGCAGTACTTC.

The chain combines TRBV3-1 with TRBJ2-1; 7 positions agree with TRBD2. The CDR3 extends over 16 amino acids. In germline, CDR1 is LGHDT, CDR2 YNNKEL (reference sequence). The ends lost 3 bases at V and 2 bases at J; junction bases unmatched: 7. DNA for the CDR3: TGTGCCAGCAGCCACATAGCGGGTTGGCCCTACAATGAGCAGTTCTTC. Protein product: CASSHIAGWPYNEQFF.

DNA of the CDR3: TGTGCCAGCAAGACCCTCTTTGTAACAGGGTCGGGCTATGGCTACACCTTC. Translating it yields CASKTLFVTGSGYGYTF. This chain connects TRBV28 to TRBJ1-2; weak D call: TRBD1 (6 bases). The CDR3 runs to 17 residues. Germline CDR1 is MDHEN and CDR2 is SYDVKM. Trimming took off 7 bases at V and 4 bases at J, with 25 bases between the two ends.

The rearrangement joins TRBV20-1 to TRBJ2-1; 12 bases line up with TRBD2. J gave up 10 bases and V 0 bases, and 4 bases lay outside the gene matches. CDR1 and CDR2 from the germline V gene are DFQATT and SNEGSKA (reference sequence). CDR3 length: 14 amino acids. The DNA of the CDR3 is TGCAGTGCTAGAGATAGAACTAGCGGGAGGGAGCAGTTCTTC. It codes for CSARDRTSGREQFF.

The table lists this clonotype with a count of one. The V call is TRBV27, the J call TRBJ1-1; 7 nucleotides line up with TRBD1. The CDR3 is made up of 14 amino acids. The J segment lost 1 base and the V segment lost 8 bases, leaving 7 bases of the junction unmatched. CDR1 and CDR2 (germline): MNHEY, SMNVEV (reference sequence). The CDR3 DNA reads as TGTGCCAGCGCCCCCGGGACAGCGAACACTGAAGCTTTCTTT. Translated: CASAPGTANTEAFF.

A few counts support this clonotype. At one boundary the junction diverges from the germline segment, which might be a read error. The rearrangement links TRBV2 to TRBJ2-7; D gene unclear. The germline gives CDR1 SNHLY, CDR2 FYNNEI. The CDR3 is 14 residues long. The CDR3 loop is CASIEQPSSYEQYF. In DNA form, the CDR3 reads TGTGCCAGCATTGAACAGCCAAGCTCCTACGAGCAGTACTTC.

V usage is TRBV7-8 and J usage is TRBJ1-4; weak D call: TRBD1 (5 bases). The germline gives CDR1 SGHVS, CDR2 FQNEAQ. The ends were cut back, 5 bases at V and 5 bases at J, with 12 bases in the middle. This CDR3 is built from 14 residues. CDR3 amino acids: CASSPRADNEKLFF. CDR3 bases: TGTGCCAGCAGCCCCAGGGCCGACAATGAAAAACTGTTTTTT. Combining the CDR3 with reference TRBV7-8 and TRBJ1-4 gives the whole variable domain GAGVSQSPRYKVAKRGQDVALRCDPISGHVSLFWYQQALGQGPEFLTYFQNEAQLDKSGLPSDRFFAERPEGSVSTLKIQRTQQEDSAVYLCASSPRADNEKLFFGSGTQLSVL.

The genes are TRBV9 and TRBJ2-7; D possibly corresponds to TRBD1 (6 bases). The CDR3 contains 14 residues. Deletions cut 4 bases from V and 0 bases from J, with 11 bases between. The V gene's germline CDR1 is SGDLS and CDR2 YYNGEE. The CDR3 region has the DNA TGTGCCAGCAGCATGGACAGCATCTCCTACGAGCAGTACTTC. The encoded protein is CASSMDSISYEQYF.

The V and J genes are TRBV12-3 or TRBV12-4 and TRBJ1-4; TRBD1 might be the D (5 bases). The CDR3 length is 14 residues. Trimming stripped 4 bases from V and 0 bases from J, with 6 bases between. CDR3 DNA: TGTGCCAGCAGTTGGGACTCAACTAATGAAAAACTGTTTTTT. This translates into CASSWDSTNEKLFF.

The chain uses TRBV4-1 and TRBJ1-3; TRBD1 might be the D (5 bases). Germline V gene data show CDR1 as MGHRA and CDR2 as YSYEKL. The V gene lost 0 bases and the J gene lost 2 bases, with 8 bases spanning the gap. CDR3 length: 15 residues. CDR3 nucleotide sequence: TGCGCCAGCAGCCAAGAGCACAGGCCTGGAAACACCATATATTTT. The encoded protein is CASSQEHRPGNTIYF.

CDR3 in amino acids: CASSSGLWGAQETQYF. The CDR3 DNA is TGTGCCAGCAGCTCGGGGCTTTGGGGGGCCCAAGAGACCCAGTACTTC. The rearrangement links TRBV13 to TRBJ2-5, with D perhaps assigned TRBD1 or TRBD2 (6 bases each). CDR3 size: 16 residues. Per germline, CDR1 PRHDT and CDR2 FYEKMQ (reference sequence). Between the trimmed V and J ends, which lost 4 bases and 1 base, there was a span of 16 bases. Complete variable domain (other parts from reference TRBV13 and TRBJ2-5): AAGVIQSPRHLIKEKRETATLKCYPIPRHDTVYWYQQGPGQDPQFLISFYEKMQSDKGSIPDRFSAQQFSDYHSELNMSSLELGDSALYFCASSSGLWGAQETQYFGPGTRLLVL.

Here the CDR3 DNA reads TGTGCCAGTAACAAGGAGGCGATTGTTAATCAGCCCCAGCATTTT. As protein: CASNKEAIVNQPQHF. The chain employs TRBV19 and TRBJ1-5; D is ambiguous. V was pared by 7 bases and J by 4 bases, with 17 bases between. Germline V gene sequence: CDR1 LNHDA, CDR2 SQIVND (reference sequence). This CDR3 comprises 15 residues.

This clonotype was observed a single time. The chain employs TRBV4-3 and TRBJ2-1; 11 bases are a match to TRBD2. The CDR3 has 15 residues. The V gene's germline CDR1 is LGHNA and CDR2 YSLEER. J was trimmed by 11 bases and V by 0 bases; bases with no gene match: 6. CDR3 sequence (DNA): TGCGCCAGCAGCCAAGATTGGACTAGCGGGCGTCAGCAGTTCTTC. This translates into CASSQDWTSGRQQFF.

This chain uses TRBV20-1 with TRBJ2-2, with 9 bases that match TRBD2. V gave up 0 bases and J gave up 1 base; unmatched junction bases: 0. Germline loops: CDR1 DFQATT, CDR2 SNEGSKA (reference sequence). This CDR3 has 15 residues. The CDR3 bases are TGCAGTGCTAGAGAAGCGGGAGGGAACACCGGGGAGCTGTTTTTT. Its translation is CSAREAGGNTGELFF.

The V gene is TRBV7-6, the J gene TRBJ1-1; 7 bases are shared with TRBD1. V gave up 2 bases and J gave up 6 bases; unmatched junction bases: 9. In germline, CDR1 is SGHVS, CDR2 FNYEAQ. The CDR3 runs 15 residues. The CDR3 here is CASSLPPGGGSEAFF. CDR3 DNA: TGTGCCAGCAGCTTACCCCCAGGGGGAGGTTCTGAAGCTTTCTTT. Supplemented by reference TRBV7-6 and TRBJ1-1, the full variable domain reads GAGVSQSPRYKVTKRGQDVALRCDPISGHVSLYWYRQALGQGPEFLTYFNYEAQQDKSGLPNDRFSAERPEGSISTLTIQRTEQRDSAMYRCASSLPPGGGSEAFFGQGTRLTVV.

The chain is built from TRBV6-5 and TRBJ2-7, with D perhaps matching TRBD1 (5 bases). The CDR3 consists of 15 residues. The germline CDR1 and CDR2 sequences are MNHEY and SVGAGI. V was cut by 5 bases and J by 5 bases, with 19 bases left in between. The CDR3 nucleotides read TGTGCCAGCAGTACCTCGACAGTGGGCTATGACGAGCAGTACTTC. Translating it yields CASSTSTVGYDEQYF.

V usage is TRBV5-6 and J usage is TRBJ1-2; D is perhaps TRBD1 (5 bases). Germline lookup yields CDR1 SGHDT and CDR2 YYEEEE. The V end was cut by 0 bases, the J end by 2 bases, with 8 bases between. CDR3 size: 14 residues. The CDR3 here is CASSLERGNYGYTF. CDR3 DNA sequence: TGTGCCAGCAGCTTGGAAAGGGGAAACTATGGCTACACCTTC.

The V call is TRBV5-4, the J call TRBJ2-3; tentative D call: TRBD2 (6 bases). The germline CDR1 and CDR2 sequences are SGHNT and YYREEE (reference sequence). V lost 7 bases and J 2 bases, leaving 20 bases between the germline ends. The CDR3 covers 16 residues. CDR3 nucleotide sequence: TGTGCCAGCTCCCCAGGTGAGGGAGGTATCACAGATACGCAGTATTTT. This encodes CASSPGEGGITDTQYF.

CDR3 bases: TGTGCCAGCAGTTATACTAGCGGGCCCGGTGGTGAGCAGTTCTTC. Protein: CASSYTSGPGGEQFF. The rearrangement links TRBV6-5 to TRBJ2-1; 9 nucleotides agree with TRBD2. V lost 3 bases to trimming and J lost 9 bases; unmatched junction nucleotides: 9. Germline V gene sequence: CDR1 MNHEY, CDR2 SVGAGI. The CDR3 has 15 amino acids.

This clonotype was seen once. V is TRBV27 and J is TRBJ1-4; D is unresolved. Trimming removed 4 bases from V and 8 bases from J, with 17 bases in between. The CDR3 totals 15 residues. Germline assignment: CDR1 MNHEY and CDR2 SMNVEV (reference sequence). The CDR3 bases are TGTGCCAGCAGTTCCCTGGCCCCGCCTGCGGAAAAACTGTTTTTT. As protein: CASSSLAPPAEKLFF.

This chain joins TRBV19 and TRBJ2-1; no reliable D call. V shed 1 base and J shed 2 bases, with 9 bases lying between them. The CDR3 runs 15 residues. CDR1 is LNHDA and CDR2 is SQIVND in the germline V gene (reference sequence). CDR3 sequence reads: CASSIVGNPYNEQFF. The DNA for the CDR3 is TGTGCCAGTAGTATAGTGGGAAATCCCTACAATGAGCAGTTCTTC.

The chain joins TRBV10-1 to TRBJ2-3; D uncertain. The CDR3 consists of 11 residues. V lost 10 bases and J lost 4, with 9 bases in between. In germline, CDR1 is WNHNN, CDR2 SYGVQD (reference sequence). The CDR3 sequence: CATLKADTQYF. CDR3 coding DNA: TGCGCCACCCTTAAAGCAGATACGCAGTATTTT.

In this sample, this clonotype turned up a few times. This sequence joins TRBV6-5 and TRBJ2-2; D is uncertain. V was shortened by 0 bases and J by 7 bases, with 12 bases between the two germline ends. CDR1 and CDR2 from the germline V gene are MNHEY and SVGAGI. This CDR3 contains 15 residues. CDR3 protein: CASSYSIARSGELFF. The CDR3 DNA sequence: TGTGCCAGCAGTTACTCGATAGCCCGAAGCGGGGAGCTGTTTTTT.